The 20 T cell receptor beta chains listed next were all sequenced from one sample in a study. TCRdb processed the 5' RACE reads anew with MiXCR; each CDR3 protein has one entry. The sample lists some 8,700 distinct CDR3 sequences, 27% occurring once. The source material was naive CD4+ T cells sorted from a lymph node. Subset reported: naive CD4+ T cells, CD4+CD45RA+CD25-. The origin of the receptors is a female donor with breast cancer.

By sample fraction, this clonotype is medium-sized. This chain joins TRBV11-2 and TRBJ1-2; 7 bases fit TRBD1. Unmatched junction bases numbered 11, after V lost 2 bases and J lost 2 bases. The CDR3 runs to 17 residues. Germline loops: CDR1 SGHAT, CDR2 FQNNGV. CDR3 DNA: TGTGCCAGCAGCTTACCGACTAAAGTACAGGGGAACTATGGCTACACCTTC. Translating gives CASSLPTKVQGNYGYTF.

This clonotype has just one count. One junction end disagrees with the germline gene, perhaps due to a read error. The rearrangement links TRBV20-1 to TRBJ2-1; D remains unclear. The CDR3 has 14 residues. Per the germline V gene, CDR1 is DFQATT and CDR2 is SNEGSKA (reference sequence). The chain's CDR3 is CSASYPWVGGLAFF. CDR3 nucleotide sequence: TGCAGTGCTAGCTACCCTTGGGTTGGCGGTTTGGCGTTCTTT.

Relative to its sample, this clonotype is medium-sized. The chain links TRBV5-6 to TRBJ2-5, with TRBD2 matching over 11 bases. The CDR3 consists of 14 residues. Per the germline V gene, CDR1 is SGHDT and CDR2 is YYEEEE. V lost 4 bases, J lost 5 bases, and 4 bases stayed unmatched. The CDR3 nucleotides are TGTGCCAGCAGCCTAGCGGGAGGAAGGGAGACCCAGTACTTC. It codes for CASSLAGGRETQYF.

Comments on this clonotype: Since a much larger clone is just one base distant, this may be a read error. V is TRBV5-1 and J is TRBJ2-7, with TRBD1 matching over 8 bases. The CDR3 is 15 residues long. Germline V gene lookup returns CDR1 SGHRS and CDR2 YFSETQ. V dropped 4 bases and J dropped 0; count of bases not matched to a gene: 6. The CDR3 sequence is CASSPTGGTSYEQYF. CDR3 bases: TGCGCCAGCAGCCCAACAGGGGGAACCTCCTACGAGCAGTACTTC. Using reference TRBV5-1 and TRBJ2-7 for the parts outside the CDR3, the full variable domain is KAGVTQTPRYLIKTRGQQVTLSCSPISGHRSVSWYQQTPGQGLQFLFEYFSETQRNKGNFPGRFSGRQFSNSRSEMNVSTLELGDSALYLCASSPTGGTSYEQYFGPGTRLTVT.

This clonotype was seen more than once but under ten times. CDR3 region: CASSSGLSQPQHF. The CDR3 DNA reads TGTGCCAGCAGCTCAGGGTTGTCGCAGCCCCAGCATTTT. V gene TRBV7-2 combines with J gene TRBJ1-5; D possibly corresponds to TRBD1 (5 bases). Germline values: CDR1 SGHTA, CDR2 FQGNSA. This CDR3 contains 13 residues. Trimming shortened V by 4 bases and J by 7 bases, and 11 bases separated the two germline ends. The entire variable domain, with the rest obtained from reference TRBV7-2 and TRBJ1-5, is as follows: GAGVSQSPSNKVTEKGKDVELRCDPISGHTALYWYRQSLGQGLEFLIYFQGNSAPDKSGLPSDRFSAERTGGSVSTLTIQRTQQEDSAVYLCASSSGLSQPQHFGDGTRLSIL.

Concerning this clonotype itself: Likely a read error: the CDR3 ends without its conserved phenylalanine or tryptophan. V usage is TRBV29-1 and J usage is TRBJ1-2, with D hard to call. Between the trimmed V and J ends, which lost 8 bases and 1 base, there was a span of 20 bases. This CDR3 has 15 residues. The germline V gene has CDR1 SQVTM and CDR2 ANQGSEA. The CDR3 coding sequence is TGCAGCTTTTCCTACTGGGGAAGCGATAACTATGGCTACACCTCC. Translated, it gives CSFSYWGSDNYGYTS.

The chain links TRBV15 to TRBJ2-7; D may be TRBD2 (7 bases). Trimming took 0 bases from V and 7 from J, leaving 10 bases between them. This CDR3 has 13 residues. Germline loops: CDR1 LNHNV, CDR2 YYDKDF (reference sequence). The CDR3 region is CATSRDGGREQYF. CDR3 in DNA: TGTGCCACCAGCAGAGACGGGGGGCGGGAGCAGTACTTC.

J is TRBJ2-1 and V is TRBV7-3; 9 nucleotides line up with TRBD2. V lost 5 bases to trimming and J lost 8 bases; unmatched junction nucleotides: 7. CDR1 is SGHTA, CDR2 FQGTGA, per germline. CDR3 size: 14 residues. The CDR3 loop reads CASSRAGGRHEQFF. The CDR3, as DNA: TGTGCCAGCAGCCGAGCGGGAGGAAGGCATGAGCAGTTCTTC.

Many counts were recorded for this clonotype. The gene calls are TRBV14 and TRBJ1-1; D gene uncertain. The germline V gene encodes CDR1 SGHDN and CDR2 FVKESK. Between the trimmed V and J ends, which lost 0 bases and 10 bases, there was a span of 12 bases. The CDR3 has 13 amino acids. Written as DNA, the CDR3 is TGTGCCAGCAGCCAAGATCGTATAGTAGGAGCTTTCTTT. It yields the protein CASSQDRIVGAFF.

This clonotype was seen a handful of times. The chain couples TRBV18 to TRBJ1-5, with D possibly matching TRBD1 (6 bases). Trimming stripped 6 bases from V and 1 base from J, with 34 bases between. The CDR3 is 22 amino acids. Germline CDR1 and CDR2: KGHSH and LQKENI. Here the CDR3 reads CASSLKEGIVQGLLESNQPQHF. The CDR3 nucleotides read TGTGCCAGCTCCCTTAAAGAAGGGATTGTCCAGGGGCTATTGGAAAGCAATCAGCCCCAGCATTTT.

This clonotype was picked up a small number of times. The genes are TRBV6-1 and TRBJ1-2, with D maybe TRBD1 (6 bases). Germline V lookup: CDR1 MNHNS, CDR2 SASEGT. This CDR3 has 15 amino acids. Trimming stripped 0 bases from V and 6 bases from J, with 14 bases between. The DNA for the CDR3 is TGTGCCAGCAGTGAAGCCCGGACAGCCACCCATGGCTACACCTTC. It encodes CASSEARTATHGYTF.

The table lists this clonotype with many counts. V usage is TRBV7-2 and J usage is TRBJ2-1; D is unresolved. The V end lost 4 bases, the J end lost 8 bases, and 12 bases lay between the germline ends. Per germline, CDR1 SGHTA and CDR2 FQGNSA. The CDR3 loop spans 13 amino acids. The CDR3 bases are TGTGCCAGCAGCTCCCTCCCTAGATATGAGCAGTTCTTC. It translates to CASSSLPRYEQFF.

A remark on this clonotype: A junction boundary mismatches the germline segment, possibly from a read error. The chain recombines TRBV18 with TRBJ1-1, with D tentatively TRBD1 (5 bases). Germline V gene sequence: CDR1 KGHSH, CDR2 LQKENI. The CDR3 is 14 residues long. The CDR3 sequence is CVSSPLARGTEAFF. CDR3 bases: TGTGTCAGCTCACCACTGGCGCGGGGGACTGAGGCTTTCTTT.

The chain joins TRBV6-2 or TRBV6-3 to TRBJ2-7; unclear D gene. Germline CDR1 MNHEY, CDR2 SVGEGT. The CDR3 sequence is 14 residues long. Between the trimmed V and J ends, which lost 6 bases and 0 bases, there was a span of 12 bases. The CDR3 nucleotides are TGTGCCAGCAGCAACCGACGGACCTCCTACGAGCAGTACTTC. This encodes CASSNRRTSYEQYF.

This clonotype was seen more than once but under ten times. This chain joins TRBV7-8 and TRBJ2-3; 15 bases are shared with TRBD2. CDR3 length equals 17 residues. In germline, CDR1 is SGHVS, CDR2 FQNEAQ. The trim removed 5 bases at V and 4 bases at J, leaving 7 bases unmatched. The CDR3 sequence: CASSIRTSGRASDTQYF. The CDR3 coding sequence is TGTGCCAGCAGCATTCGGACTAGCGGGAGGGCCTCAGATACGCAGTATTTT.

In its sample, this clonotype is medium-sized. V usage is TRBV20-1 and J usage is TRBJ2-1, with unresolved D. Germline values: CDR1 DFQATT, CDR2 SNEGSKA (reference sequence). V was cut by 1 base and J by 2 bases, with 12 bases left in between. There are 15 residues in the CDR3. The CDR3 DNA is TGCAGTGCTAGAGTCCCCGGAACAACCTACAATGAGCAGTTCTTC. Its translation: CSARVPGTTYNEQFF.

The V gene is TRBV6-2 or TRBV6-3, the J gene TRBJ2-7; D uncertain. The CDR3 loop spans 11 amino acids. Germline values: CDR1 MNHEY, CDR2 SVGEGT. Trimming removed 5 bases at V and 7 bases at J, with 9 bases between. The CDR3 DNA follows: TGTGCCAGCAGTGGCTACGGAGAGCAGTACTTC. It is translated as CASSGYGEQYF.

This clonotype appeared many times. CDR3 in DNA: TGTGCCAGCAGCACCACGGGGAGCCCTGAAGCTTTCTTT. This gives the protein CASSTTGSPEAFF. The rearrangement uses TRBV12-3 or TRBV12-4 and TRBJ1-1; unclear D gene. Trimming took 6 bases from V and 6 from J, leaving 14 bases between them. There are 13 residues in the CDR3.

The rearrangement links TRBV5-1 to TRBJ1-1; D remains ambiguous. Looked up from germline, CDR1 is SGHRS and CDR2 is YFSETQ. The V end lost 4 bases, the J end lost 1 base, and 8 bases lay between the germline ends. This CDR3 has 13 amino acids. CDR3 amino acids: CASSLGRNTEAFF. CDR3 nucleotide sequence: TGCGCCAGCAGCCTGGGGAGGAACACTGAAGCTTTCTTT.

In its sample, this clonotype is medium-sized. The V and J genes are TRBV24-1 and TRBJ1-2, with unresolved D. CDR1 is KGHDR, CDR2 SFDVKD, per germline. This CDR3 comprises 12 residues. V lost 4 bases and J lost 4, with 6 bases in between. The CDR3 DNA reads TGTGCCACCAGTGACACCAGCTATGGCTACACCTTC. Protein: CATSDTSYGYTF.